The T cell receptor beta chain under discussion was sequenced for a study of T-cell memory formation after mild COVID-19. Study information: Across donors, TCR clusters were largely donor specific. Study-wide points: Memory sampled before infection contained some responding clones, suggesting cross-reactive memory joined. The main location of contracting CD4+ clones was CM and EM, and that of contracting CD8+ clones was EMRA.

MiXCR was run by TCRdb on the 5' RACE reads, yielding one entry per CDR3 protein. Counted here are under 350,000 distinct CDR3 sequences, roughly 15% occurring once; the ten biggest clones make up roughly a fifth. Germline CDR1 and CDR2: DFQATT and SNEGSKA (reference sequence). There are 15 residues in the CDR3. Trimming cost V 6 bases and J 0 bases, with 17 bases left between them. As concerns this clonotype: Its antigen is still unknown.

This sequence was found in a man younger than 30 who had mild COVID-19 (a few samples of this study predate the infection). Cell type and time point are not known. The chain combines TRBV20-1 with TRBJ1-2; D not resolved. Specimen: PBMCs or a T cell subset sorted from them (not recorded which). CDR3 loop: CSAASRTDANYGYTF. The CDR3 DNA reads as TGCAGTGCCGCAAGCAGGACGGACGCTAACTATGGCTACACCTTC.